This entry lists 8 T cell receptor beta chains sequenced from one sample in a study of OX40 agonist ivuxolimab in advanced cancers. The repertoire was sequenced with immunoSEQ multiplex PCR; TCRdb's copy has only in-frame clones and lacks some. Found here are under 80,000 clones, approximately 92% of them singletons; the top ten hold around 0.3%. The input for sequencing was CD4+ or CD8+ T cells sorted from blood, taken in a trial of the OX40 agonist ivuxolimab. These receptors were taken from an adult with an advanced solid tumor such as melanoma, head and neck, liver or kidney cancer.

This clone turned up a few times. The rearrangement uses TRBV7-9 and TRBJ1-1; a weak D match, TRBD1 (5 bases). The CDR3 runs to 15 residues. Germline values: CDR1 SEHNR, CDR2 FQNEAQ (reference sequence). Trimming took 3 bases from V and 1 from J, leaving 12 bases between them. This CDR3 is CASSFSATGNTEAFF. The CDR3 bases are TGTGCCAGCAGCTTTTCGGCTACAGGGAACACTGAAGCTTTCTTT.

The chain recombines TRBV2 with TRBJ2-3, with 9 positions matching TRBD2. The V and J ends lost 6 bases and 2 bases, in that order; junction bases with no gene match: 3. CDR1 is SNHLY, CDR2 FYNNEI, per germline. This CDR3 has 14 residues. This CDR3 reads CASRRLAATDTQYF. In nucleotides, the CDR3 is TGTGCCAGCAGGAGACTAGCGGCCACAGATACGCAGTATTTT. The full variable domain, its missing parts supplied by reference TRBV2 and TRBJ2-3, is EPEVTQTPSHQVTQMGQEVILRCVPISNHLYFYWYRQILGQKVEFLVSFYNNEISEKSEIFDDQFSVERPDGSNFTLKIRSTKLEDSAMYFCASRRLAATDTQYFGPGTRLTVL.

V and J are TRBV28 and TRBJ2-7; 9 nucleotides align to TRBD1. Germline CDR1 and CDR2: MDHEN and SYDVKM. The CDR3 contains 16 residues. The V and J ends lost 4 bases and 0 bases, in that order; junction bases with no gene match: 7. The CDR3 sequence is CASSYSGQGSSYEQYF. DNA for the CDR3: TGTGCCAGCAGTTATTCGGGACAGGGCAGCTCCTACGAGCAGTACTTC. Full variable domain (outside the CDR3, taken from reference TRBV28 and TRBJ2-7): DVKVTQSSRYLVKRTGEKVFLECVQDMDHENMFWYRQDPGLGLRLIYFSYDVKMKEKGDIPEGYSVSREKKERFSLILESASTNQTSMYLCASSYSGQGSSYEQYFGPGTRLTVT.

The chain employs TRBV19 and TRBJ2-5; TRBD2 matches at 14 bases. The CDR3 runs to 16 residues. V shed 4 bases, J shed 4 bases, and the junction held 5 bases outside the gene matches. CDR1 is LNHDA, CDR2 SQIVND, per germline (reference sequence). CDR3 nucleotides: TGTGCCAGTAGTACGGGAGGGACTAGCGGGAGAGAGACCCAGTACTTC. It translates to CASSTGGTSGRETQYF.

The V gene is TRBV6-6, the J gene TRBJ1-1; D is undetermined. The CDR3 has 15 amino acids. Trimming took off 3 bases at V and 0 bases at J, with 11 bases between the two ends. Germline loops: CDR1 MNHNY, CDR2 SVGAGI (reference sequence). The CDR3 loop is CASSYLAQMNTEAFF. CDR3 in DNA: TGTGCCAGCAGTTATTTGGCCCAGATGAACACTGAAGCTTTCTTT.

The chain uses TRBV5-1 and TRBJ1-5; 8 bases match TRBD1. Per germline, CDR1 SGHRS and CDR2 YFSETQ. V dropped 4 bases and J dropped 1; count of bases not matched to a gene: 4. The CDR3 contains 15 residues. The CDR3 DNA reads as TGCGCCAGCAGCAGCACAGGGGGGAGCAATCAGCCCCAGCATTTT. Its translation is CASSSTGGSNQPQHF.

The rearrangement uses TRBV19 and TRBJ1-1; a weak D match, TRBD1 (5 bases). The CDR3 contains 13 residues. Trimming pared 9 bases from V and 4 bases from J, leaving 15 bases between. Germline values: CDR1 LNHDA, CDR2 SQIVND (reference sequence). The CDR3 region has the DNA TGTGCCAGCTCCGGGACGGGGGGCACTGAAGCTTTCTTT. Its protein product is CASSGTGGTEAFF.

The V gene is TRBV6-5, the J gene TRBJ1-4; 7 bases map to TRBD1. There are 15 residues in the CDR3. J gave up 3 bases and V 6 bases, and 7 bases lay outside the gene matches. CDR1 MNHEY and CDR2 SVGAGI come from the germline V gene. The chain's CDR3 is CASRITGAPNEKLFF. CDR3 DNA sequence: TGTGCCAGCAGAATCACAGGGGCCCCTAATGAAAAACTGTTTTTT.